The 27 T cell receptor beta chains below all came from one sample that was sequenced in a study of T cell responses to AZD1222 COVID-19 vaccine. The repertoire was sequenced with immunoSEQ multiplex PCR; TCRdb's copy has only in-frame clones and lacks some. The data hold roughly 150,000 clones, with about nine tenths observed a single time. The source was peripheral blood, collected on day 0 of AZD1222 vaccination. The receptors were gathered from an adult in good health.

The CDR3 DNA reads as TGTGCCAGCAGCTTGAGACAGGTCGGTCAGCCCCAGCATTTT. Its protein product is CASSLRQVGQPQHF. V gene TRBV5-8 combines with J gene TRBJ1-5, with D possibly TRBD1 on 6 matching bases. CDR3 size: 14 residues. CDR1 and CDR2 (germline): SGHTS, YDEGEE. The ends were cut back, 1 base at V and 6 bases at J, with 11 bases in the middle.

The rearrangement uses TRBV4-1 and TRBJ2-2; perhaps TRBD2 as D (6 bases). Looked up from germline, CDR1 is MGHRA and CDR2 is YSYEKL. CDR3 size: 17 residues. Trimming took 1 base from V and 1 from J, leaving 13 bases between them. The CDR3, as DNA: TGCGCCAGCAGCCAAGGGATTGCGGGACTGAACACCGGGGAGCTGTTTTTT. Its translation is CASSQGIAGLNTGELFF.

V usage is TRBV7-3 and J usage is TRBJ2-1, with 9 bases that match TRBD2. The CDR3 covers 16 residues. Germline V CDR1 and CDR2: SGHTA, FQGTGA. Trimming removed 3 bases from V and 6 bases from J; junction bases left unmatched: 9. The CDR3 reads CASSFVGGTSINEQFF. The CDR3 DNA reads TGTGCCAGCAGCTTCGTTGGTGGGACTAGCATCAATGAGCAGTTCTTC.

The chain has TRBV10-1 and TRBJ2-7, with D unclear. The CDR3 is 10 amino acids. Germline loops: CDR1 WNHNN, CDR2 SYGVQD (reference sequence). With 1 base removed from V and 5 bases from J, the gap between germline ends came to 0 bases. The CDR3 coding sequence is TGCGCCAGCAGTGAGTACGAGCAGTACTTC. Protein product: CASSEYEQYF.

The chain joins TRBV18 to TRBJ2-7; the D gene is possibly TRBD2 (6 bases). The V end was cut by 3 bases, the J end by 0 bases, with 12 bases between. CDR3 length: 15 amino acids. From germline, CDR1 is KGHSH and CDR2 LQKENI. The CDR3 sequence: CASSPARGGSYEQYF. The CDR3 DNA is TGTGCCAGCTCACCGGCGCGGGGAGGCTCCTACGAGCAGTACTTC.

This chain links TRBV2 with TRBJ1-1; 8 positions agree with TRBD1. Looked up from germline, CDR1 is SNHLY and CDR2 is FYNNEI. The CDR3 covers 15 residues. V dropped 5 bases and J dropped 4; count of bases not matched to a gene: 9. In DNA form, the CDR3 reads TGTGCCAGCAGTAGGACAGGGACAAAGAGCACTGAAGCTTTCTTT. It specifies CASSRTGTKSTEAFF.

CDR3 in DNA: TGTGCCAGCAGTTACAGCGGACTAGCTGCCGAGCAGTACTTC. It codes for CASSYSGLAAEQYF. The chain joins TRBV6-2 or TRBV6-3 to TRBJ2-7, with 8 bases lining up with TRBD2. Germline CDR1 MNHEY, CDR2 SVGEGT. The length of the CDR3 is 14 residues. V lost 2 bases, J lost 6 bases, and 6 bases stayed unmatched.

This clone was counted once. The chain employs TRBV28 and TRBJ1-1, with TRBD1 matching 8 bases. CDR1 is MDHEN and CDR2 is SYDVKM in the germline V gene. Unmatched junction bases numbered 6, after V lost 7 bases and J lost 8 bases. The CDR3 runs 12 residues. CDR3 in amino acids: CASKKGQGEAFF. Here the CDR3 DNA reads TGTGCCAGCAAAAAAGGACAGGGAGAAGCTTTCTTT.

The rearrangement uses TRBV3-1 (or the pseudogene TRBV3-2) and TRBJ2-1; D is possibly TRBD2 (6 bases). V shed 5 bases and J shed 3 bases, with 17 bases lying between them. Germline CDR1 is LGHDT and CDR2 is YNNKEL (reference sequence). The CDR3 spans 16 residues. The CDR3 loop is CASSCERRRGYNEQFF. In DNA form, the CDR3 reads TGTGCCAGCAGCTGCGAGCGGAGGAGGGGCTACAATGAGCAGTTCTTC.

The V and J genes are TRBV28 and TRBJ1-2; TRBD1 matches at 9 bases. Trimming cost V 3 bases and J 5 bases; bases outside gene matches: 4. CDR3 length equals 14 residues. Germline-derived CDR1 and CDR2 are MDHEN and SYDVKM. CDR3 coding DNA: TGTGCCAGCAGTTTGGACAGGGGAGGATATGGCTACACCTTC. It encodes CASSLDRGGYGYTF.

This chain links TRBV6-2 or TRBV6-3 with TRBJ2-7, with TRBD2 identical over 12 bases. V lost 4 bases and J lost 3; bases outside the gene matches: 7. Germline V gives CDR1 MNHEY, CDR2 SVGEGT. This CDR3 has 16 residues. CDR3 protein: CASSSLRLAGDYEQYF. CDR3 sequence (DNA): TGTGCCAGCAGTTCGTTACGACTAGCGGGGGACTACGAGCAGTACTTC.

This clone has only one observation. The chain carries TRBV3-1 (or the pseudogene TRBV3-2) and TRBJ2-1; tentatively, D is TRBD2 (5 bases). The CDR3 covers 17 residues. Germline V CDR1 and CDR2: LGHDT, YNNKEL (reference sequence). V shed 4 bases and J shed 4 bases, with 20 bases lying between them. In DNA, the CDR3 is TGTGCCAGCAGCCCAAAATGGACGGTGAAGCGGTACAATGAGCAGTTCTTC. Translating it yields CASSPKWTVKRYNEQFF.

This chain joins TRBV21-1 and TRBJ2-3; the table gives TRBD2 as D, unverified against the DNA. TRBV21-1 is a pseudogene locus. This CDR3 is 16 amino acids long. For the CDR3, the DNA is TGTGCCAGCAGCAATGGGGGTATTGGGAGGACAGATACGCAGTATTTT. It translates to CASSNGGIGRTDTQYF.

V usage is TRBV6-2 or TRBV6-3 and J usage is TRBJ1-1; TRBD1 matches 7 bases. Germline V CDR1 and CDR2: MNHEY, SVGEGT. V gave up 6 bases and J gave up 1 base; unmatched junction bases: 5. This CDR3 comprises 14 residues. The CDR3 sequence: CASSNRGGNTEAFF. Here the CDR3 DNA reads TGTGCCAGCAGCAACAGGGGAGGGAACACTGAAGCTTTCTTT.

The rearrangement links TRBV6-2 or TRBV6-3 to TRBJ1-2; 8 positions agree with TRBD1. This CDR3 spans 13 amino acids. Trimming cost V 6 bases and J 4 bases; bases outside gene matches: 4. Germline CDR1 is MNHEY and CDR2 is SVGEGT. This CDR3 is CASSPTGVYGYTF. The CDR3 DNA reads TGTGCCAGCAGCCCGACAGGGGTCTATGGCTACACCTTC.

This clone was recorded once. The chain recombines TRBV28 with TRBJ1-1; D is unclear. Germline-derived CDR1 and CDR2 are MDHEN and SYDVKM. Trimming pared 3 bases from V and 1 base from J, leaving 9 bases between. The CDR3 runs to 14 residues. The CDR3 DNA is TGTGCCAGCAGTTTTAGAGGCAGGAACACTGAAGCTTTCTTT. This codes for CASSFRGRNTEAFF.

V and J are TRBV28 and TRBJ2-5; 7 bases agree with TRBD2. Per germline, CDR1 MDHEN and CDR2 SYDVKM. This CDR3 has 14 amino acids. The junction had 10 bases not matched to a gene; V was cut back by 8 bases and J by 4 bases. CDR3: CASGSMSSGETQYF. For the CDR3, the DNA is TGTGCCAGCGGCTCAATGTCTAGCGGAGAGACCCAGTACTTC.

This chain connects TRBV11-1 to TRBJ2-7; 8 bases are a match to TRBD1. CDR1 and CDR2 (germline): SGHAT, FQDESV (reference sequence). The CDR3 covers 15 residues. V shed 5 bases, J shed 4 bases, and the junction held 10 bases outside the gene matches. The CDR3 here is CASSPRDRGVYEQYF. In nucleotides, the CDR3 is TGTGCCAGCAGCCCACGAGACAGGGGAGTGTACGAGCAGTACTTC.

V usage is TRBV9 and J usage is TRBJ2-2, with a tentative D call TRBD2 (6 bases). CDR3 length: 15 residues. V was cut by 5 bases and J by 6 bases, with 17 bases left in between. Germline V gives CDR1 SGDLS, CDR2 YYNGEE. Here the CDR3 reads CASSLTSTVSGELFF. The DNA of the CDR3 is TGTGCCAGCAGTTTGACTAGTACGGTCTCCGGGGAGCTGTTTTTT.

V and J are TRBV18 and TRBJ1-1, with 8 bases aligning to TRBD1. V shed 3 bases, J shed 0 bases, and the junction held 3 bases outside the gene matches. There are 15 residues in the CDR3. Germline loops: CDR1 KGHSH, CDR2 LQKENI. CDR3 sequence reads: CASSPQGAMNTEAFF. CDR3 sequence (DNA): TGTGCCAGCTCACCCCAGGGGGCGATGAACACTGAAGCTTTCTTT.

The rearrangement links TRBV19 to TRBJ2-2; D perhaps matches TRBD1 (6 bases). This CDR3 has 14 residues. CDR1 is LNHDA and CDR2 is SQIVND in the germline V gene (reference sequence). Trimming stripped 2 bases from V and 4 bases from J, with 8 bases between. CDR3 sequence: CASSIQGSTGELFF. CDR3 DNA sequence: TGTGCCAGTAGTATACAGGGGTCCACCGGGGAGCTGTTTTTT.

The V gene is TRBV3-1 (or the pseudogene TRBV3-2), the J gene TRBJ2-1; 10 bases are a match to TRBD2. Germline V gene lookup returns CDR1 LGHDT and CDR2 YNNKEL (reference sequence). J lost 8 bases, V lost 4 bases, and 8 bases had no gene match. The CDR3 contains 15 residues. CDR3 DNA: TGTGCCAGCAGCCGTCCCCTAGCGGGAGACTATGAGCAGTTCTTC. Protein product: CASSRPLAGDYEQFF.

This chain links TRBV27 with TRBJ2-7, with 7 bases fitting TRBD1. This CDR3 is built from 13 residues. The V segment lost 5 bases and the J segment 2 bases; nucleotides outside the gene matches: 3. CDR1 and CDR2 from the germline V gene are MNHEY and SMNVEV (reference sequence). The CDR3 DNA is TGTGCCAGCAGTCCCGGGACAGCCTACGAGCAGTACTTC. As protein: CASSPGTAYEQYF.

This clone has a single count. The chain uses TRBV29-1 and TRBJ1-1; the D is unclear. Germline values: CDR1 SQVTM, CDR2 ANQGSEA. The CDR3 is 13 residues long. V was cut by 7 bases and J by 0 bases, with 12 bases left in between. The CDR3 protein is CSAAWAMNTEAFF. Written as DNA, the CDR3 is TGCAGCGCCGCCTGGGCCATGAACACTGAAGCTTTCTTT.

The CDR3 region is CARAMSFF. In DNA form, the CDR3 reads TGCGCCCGTGCTATGTCTTTCTTT. The chain couples TRBV23-1 to TRBJ1-1; D gene uncertain. TRBV23-1 is known as an ORF, though its function is uncertain. V shed 11 bases and J shed 12 bases, with 10 bases lying between them. The length of the CDR3 is 8 residues.

The CDR3, as DNA: TGTGCCAGTAGTGAACAGGGGATATATGGCTACACCTTC. It encodes CASSEQGIYGYTF. This rearrangement joins TRBV19 to TRBJ1-2; 7 nucleotides align to TRBD1. V was clipped by 5 bases and J by 5 bases; unmatched bases: 5. The CDR3 totals 13 residues. The V gene's germline CDR1 is LNHDA and CDR2 SQIVND (reference sequence).

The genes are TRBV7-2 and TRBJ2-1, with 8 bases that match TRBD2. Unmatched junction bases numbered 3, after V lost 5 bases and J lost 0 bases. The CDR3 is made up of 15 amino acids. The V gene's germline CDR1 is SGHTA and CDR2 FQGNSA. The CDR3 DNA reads TGTGCCAGCAGCCCGGGGGGGACCTCCTACAATGAGCAGTTCTTC. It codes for CASSPGGTSYNEQFF.